The rows below give T cell receptor beta chains drawn from one sample of a study of cytomegalovirus exposure and HLA in healthy donors. TCRdb's table, derived via immunoSEQ multiplex PCR, lists solely in-frame clones and lacks some. The repertoire holds some 97,000 clones, with roughly 75% as singletons. The sample consisted of PBMCs. These receptor sequences come from a woman between 18 and 30 years old in good health and CMV-seropositive. The conserved cysteine and the conserved F or W are not part of the CDR3 here.

J: TRBJ2-4
V: TRBV7-2
CDR3: ASSRDRGRVENIQY

J: TRBJ1-5
V: TRBV28
CDR3: ASIGGGLGSNQPQH

J: TRBJ1-1
V: TRBV11-2
CDR3: ASSLGAYAAEAF

J: TRBJ2-7
V: TRBV27
CDR3: ASSLSRGGIGFYEQY

J: TRBJ1-1
V: TRBV28
CDR3: ASTYPEQGNTEAF

J: TRBJ2-5
V: TRBV4-3
CDR3: ASSQDLGTAETQY

J: TRBJ2-3
V: TRBV18
CDR3: ASSPGLAEADTQY

J: TRBJ2-7
V: TRBV28
CDR3: ASSLDRGAGGYEQY

J: TRBJ2-7
V: TRBV9
CDR3: ASSDGQGAWEQY

J: TRBJ2-7
V: TRBV5-4
CDR3: ASSSWDRRYEQY

J: TRBJ2-1
V: TRBV11-2
CDR3: ASSLQTRANEQF

J: TRBJ1-2
V: TRBV28
CDR3: ASSPTGGYGYT

J: TRBJ2-7
V: TRBV5-1
CDR3: ASSFLASGGTYEQY